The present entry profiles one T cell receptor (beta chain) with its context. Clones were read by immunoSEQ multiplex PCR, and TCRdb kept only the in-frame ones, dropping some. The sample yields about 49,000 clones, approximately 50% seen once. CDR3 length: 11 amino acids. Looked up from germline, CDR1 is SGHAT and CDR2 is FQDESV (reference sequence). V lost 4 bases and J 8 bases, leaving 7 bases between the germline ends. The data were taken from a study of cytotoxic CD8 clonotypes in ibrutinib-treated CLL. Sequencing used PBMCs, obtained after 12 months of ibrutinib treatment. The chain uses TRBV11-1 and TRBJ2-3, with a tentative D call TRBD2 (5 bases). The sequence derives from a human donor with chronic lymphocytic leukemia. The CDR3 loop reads CASSSGGTQYF. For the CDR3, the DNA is TGTGCCAGCAGCTCAGGAGGTACGCAGTATTTT.